The 15 T cell receptor beta chains presented below share a single source sample, sequenced in a study of control samples from healthy donors and cancer patients. Profiled with immunoSEQ multiplex PCR; TCRdb holds only in-frame clones, not every one. Found here are tens of thousands of clones, approximately 94% of them singletons; the top ten hold over 2.5%. The source material was blood. The receptors originated from a woman in her 30s in good health.

The J gene is TRBJ1-4, the V gene TRBV7-6; TRBD1 might be the D (6 bases). The CDR3 is 20 amino acids. Trimming pared 2 bases from V and 0 bases from J, leaving 22 bases between. Germline V gene sequence: CDR1 SGHVS, CDR2 FNYEAQ. The CDR3 loop reads CASSLSNRDTAFATNEKLFF. The CDR3 DNA sequence: TGTGCCAGCAGCTTATCTAACCGGGACACCGCCTTTGCAACTAATGAAAAACTGTTTTTT.

The chain carries TRBV2 and TRBJ2-2, with TRBD1 identical over 10 bases. Trimming at V came to 1 base and at J to 5 bases, leaving 7 bases not matched to a gene. Germline V gene lookup returns CDR1 SNHLY and CDR2 FYNNEI. This CDR3 has 17 amino acids. The CDR3 protein is CASSEDWTGGGTGELFF. For the CDR3, the DNA is TGTGCCAGCAGTGAAGATTGGACAGGGGGTGGAACCGGGGAGCTGTTTTTT.

The chain combines TRBV11-3 with TRBJ2-5; D is possibly TRBD1 (6 bases). V shed 1 base and J shed 4 bases, with 13 bases lying between them. This CDR3 has 15 amino acids. The germline gives CDR1 SGHNT, CDR2 YENEEA. CDR3 in DNA: TGTGCCAGCAGCTTAGGGAACAGGGAATCAGAGACCCAGTACTTC. Translating gives CASSLGNRESETQYF. Drawing the rest from reference TRBV11-3 and TRBJ2-5, the complete variable domain is EAGVVQSPRYKIIEKKQPVAFWCNPISGHNTLYWYLQNLGQGPELLIRYENEEAVDDSQLPKDRFSAERLKGVDSTLKIQPAELGDSAVYLCASSLGNRESETQYFGPGTRLLVL.

V usage is TRBV9 and J usage is TRBJ1-1; the D is unclear. Looked up from germline, CDR1 is SGDLS and CDR2 is YYNGEE. With 4 bases removed from V and 4 bases from J, the gap between germline ends came to 14 bases. CDR3 size: 14 residues. The CDR3 loop is CASSPWIGSTEAFF. DNA of the CDR3: TGTGCCAGCAGCCCTTGGATAGGGAGCACTGAAGCTTTCTTT. The whole variable domain, filled in from reference TRBV9 and TRBJ1-1, reads DSGVTQTPKHLITATGQRVTLRCSPRSGDLSVYWYQQSLDQGLQFLIQYYNGEERAKGNILERFSAQQFPDLHSELNLSSLELGDSALYFCASSPWIGSTEAFFGQGTRLTVV.

The CDR3, as DNA: TGTGCCAGCAGTCGAGGGGATGATGGCAATCAGCCCCAGCATTTT. Its translation: CASSRGDDGNQPQHF. This sequence joins TRBV27 and TRBJ1-5, with TRBD1 as a possible D gene (5 bases). The CDR3 is 15 amino acids. V lost 5 bases to trimming and J lost 2 bases, with 13 bases between them. CDR1 is MNHEY, CDR2 SMNVEV, per germline (reference sequence).

The V and J genes are TRBV14 and TRBJ1-2; D may be TRBD1 (6 bases). Germline lookup yields CDR1 SGHDN and CDR2 FVKESK. This CDR3 comprises 15 residues. Deletions cut 4 bases from V and 3 bases from J, with 15 bases between. CDR3 nucleotide sequence: TGTGCCAGCAGCCCATTTGACAGGATTGACTATGGCTACACCTTC. This gives the protein CASSPFDRIDYGYTF.

The genes are TRBV7-9 and TRBJ1-5, with D possibly being TRBD1 (5 bases). The CDR3 is 14 residues long. V was cut by 0 bases and J by 5 bases, with 8 bases left in between. Germline V gene sequence: CDR1 SEHNR, CDR2 FQNEAQ (reference sequence). The DNA of the CDR3 is TGTGCCAGCAGCTTAGCAGGGACTTATCAGCCCCAGCATTTT. Translated, it gives CASSLAGTYQPQHF.

This clone appeared a single time. The chain links TRBV2 to TRBJ2-7; 8 bases are shared with TRBD1. The CDR3 sequence is 15 residues long. The germline gives CDR1 SNHLY, CDR2 FYNNEI. V lost 5 bases and J lost 3; bases outside the gene matches: 9. The CDR3, as DNA: TGTGCCAGCAGTAAGGGACAGGATACGAACTACGAGCAGTACTTC. It translates to CASSKGQDTNYEQYF.

The V call is TRBV10-3, the J call TRBJ1-3, with D tentatively TRBD1 (6 bases). CDR1 is ENHRY, CDR2 SYGVKD, per germline. With 4 bases removed from V and 4 bases from J, the gap between germline ends came to 11 bases. The CDR3 contains 14 residues. CDR3 bases: TGTGCCATCAGTGTGGGGACAACCGGAAACACCATATATTTT. Translating it yields CAISVGTTGNTIYF.

The CDR3: CASSLSGPGELFF. In nucleotides, the CDR3 is TGTGCCAGTAGCTTGTCAGGACCCGGGGAGCTGTTTTTT. This rearrangement joins TRBV19 to TRBJ2-2; unclear D gene. CDR1 and CDR2 from the germline V gene are LNHDA and SQIVND (reference sequence). Trimming cost V 6 bases and J 6 bases, with 11 bases left between them. This CDR3 region has 13 residues.

This rearrangement joins TRBV2 to TRBJ1-2, with TRBD1 identical over 8 bases. Germline V gene data show CDR1 as SNHLY and CDR2 as FYNNEI. Trimming removed 7 bases from V and 2 bases from J; junction bases left unmatched: 9. The CDR3 is 15 residues long. The CDR3 region is CASMITGQGNYGYTF. In nucleotides, the CDR3 is TGTGCCAGCATGATCACAGGACAGGGCAACTATGGCTACACCTTC.

The chain links TRBV13 to TRBJ2-5; D may be TRBD1 (6 bases). This CDR3 spans 14 amino acids. Trimming left V 2 bases short and J 2 bases short, with 9 bases between. The germline V gene has CDR1 PRHDT and CDR2 FYEKMQ (reference sequence). CDR3 nucleotides: TGTGCCAGCAGCTTACCAGGGGAGCAAGAGACCCAGTACTTC. This encodes CASSLPGEQETQYF.

The chain uses TRBV9 and TRBJ2-3, with TRBD2 matching 7 bases. V was clipped by 7 bases and J by 1 base; unmatched bases: 3. The germline V gene has CDR1 SGDLS and CDR2 YYNGEE. The CDR3 is made up of 13 amino acids. CDR3 nucleotide sequence: TGTGCCAGCCATGGGGGGGGCACAGATACGCAGTATTTT. Its protein is CASHGGGTDTQYF.

Concerning this clone itself: One end of the junction fails to match germline, which may point to a read error. The CDR3, as DNA: TGTGCTAGCAGCTTTTCAGGGGGCTCATACAATGAGCAGTTCTTC. Amino acid sequence: CASSFSGGSYNEQFF. The rearrangement uses TRBV7-7 and TRBJ2-1, with TRBD1 matching over 8 bases. This CDR3 has 15 residues. Germline V lookup: CDR1 SSHAT, CDR2 FNYEAQ (reference sequence).

As DNA, the CDR3 is TGCGCCAGCAGCCAGGCAACCCAGGGGATACGGAATGGCTACACCTTC. Translating gives CASSQATQGIRNGYTF. The chain uses TRBV4-1 and TRBJ1-2; D might be TRBD1 (6 bases). CDR1 and CDR2 (germline): MGHRA, YSYEKL. Trimming took off 3 bases at V and 6 bases at J, with 20 bases between the two ends. The CDR3 length is 16 residues.